This TCR beta chain is from a study of cytomegalovirus exposure and HLA in healthy donors. Overall study findings and caveats: A few CMV-associated chains proved CMV antigen-specific in vitro. A later analysis found TCR association rates differed by HLA locus, highest for DRB1 and lowest for HLA-C. Reports showed the classifier diagnosing cytomegalovirus status with high specificity and sensitivity. As immune exposure information, only CMV serostatus was available.

Points on this clone: Its antigen is not known. At one end, the junction sequence differs from germline, possibly due to a read error.

The CDR3 runs 16 residues. Germline CDR1 is SSHAT and CDR2 is FNYEAQ (reference sequence). Primers: 60 Vbeta forward and 13 Jbeta reverse. Here immunoSEQ multiplex PCR was the method, and the copy in TCRdb shows in-frame clones only, minus some. The sample gives about 160,000 clones, about 75% of which show up once; over 2.5% is in the top ten. This TCR was recovered from a female donor in good health and CMV-seronegative. Sequencing was carried out using PBMCs. The chain employs TRBV7-7 and TRBJ2-5; TRBD1 agrees at 8 bases. This chain's CDR3 is CASSPAGTGRRETQYF. CDR3 coding DNA: TGTGCTAGCAGCCCGGCAGGGACAGGCAGGCGGGAGACCCAGTACTTC.